Each of the 11 T cell receptor beta chains below was sequenced from the same sample in a study of cytomegalovirus exposure and HLA in healthy donors. It was with 60 Vbeta and 13 Jbeta primers that the PCR ran. Sequenced by immunoSEQ multiplex PCR; TCRdb stores in-frame clones only, minus some. The data hold around 150,000 clones, with more than 70% observed a single time. Material for sequencing was PBMCs. These TCRs come from a man aged 40-50 years in good health and CMV-seronegative.

This clone came up a few times. J is TRBJ2-7 and V is TRBV18; tentatively, D is TRBD1 (6 bases). Germline assignment: CDR1 KGHSH and CDR2 LQKENI. Trimming removed 3 bases at V and 0 bases at J, with 15 bases between. There are 16 residues in the CDR3. The chain's CDR3 is CASSPYGTPDSYEQYF. The CDR3 nucleotides are TGTGCCAGCTCACCCTACGGGACACCAGACTCCTACGAGCAGTACTTC.

V and J are TRBV4-1 and TRBJ2-5; D might be TRBD2 (5 bases). Looked up from germline, CDR1 is MGHRA and CDR2 is YSYEKL. The V and J ends lost 2 bases and 5 bases respectively, with 15 bases between them. This CDR3 is 15 amino acids long. In nucleotides, the CDR3 is TGCGCCAGCAGCCAACGAGAGGGTTCTGGGGAGACCCAGTACTTC. Translating gives CASSQREGSGETQYF.

This sequence joins TRBV30 and TRBJ2-2, with 8 bases identical to TRBD2. Per germline, CDR1 GTSNPN and CDR2 SVGIG (reference sequence). The CDR3 is 15 amino acids. V was pared by 3 bases and J by 2 bases, with 5 bases of the junction left unmatched. DNA of the CDR3: TGTGCCTGGAGACCGGGAGGGGTAAACACCGGGGAGCTGTTTTTT. Its translation is CAWRPGGVNTGELFF.

This sequence joins TRBV5-1 and TRBJ1-3; D gene ambiguous. In germline, CDR1 is SGHRS, CDR2 YFSETQ. The V gene lost 0 bases and the J gene lost 0 bases, with 13 bases spanning the gap. CDR3 length: 17 residues. CDR3 loop: CASSLGNGRLSGNTIYF. CDR3 nucleotides: TGCGCCAGCAGCTTGGGGAACGGAAGACTCTCTGGAAACACCATATATTTT.

The V gene is TRBV19, the J gene TRBJ1-5; TRBD1 aligns across 7 bases. The trim removed 5 bases at V and 2 bases at J, leaving 3 bases unmatched. From germline, CDR1 is LNHDA and CDR2 SQIVND (reference sequence). The CDR3 has 14 amino acids. The CDR3 region is CASSSTGGNQPQHF. CDR3 sequence (DNA): TGTGCCAGTAGTTCCACAGGGGGCAATCAGCCCCAGCATTTT.

The chain couples TRBV2 to TRBJ2-1, with TRBD2 matching 8 bases. There are 14 residues in the CDR3. Germline V gene lookup returns CDR1 SNHLY and CDR2 FYNNEI. V shed 3 bases, J shed 8 bases, and the junction held 6 bases outside the gene matches. CDR3 DNA sequence: TGTGCCAGCAGTGACGGGACTAGGCTCCATGAGCAGTTCTTC. Amino acids: CASSDGTRLHEQFF.

J is TRBJ1-6 and V is TRBV19; 7 nucleotides agree with TRBD1. Trimming removed 5 bases from V and 4 bases from J; junction bases left unmatched: 5. Germline V lookup: CDR1 LNHDA, CDR2 SQIVND (reference sequence). The CDR3 has 15 amino acids. The CDR3 reads CASSAQGGYNSPLHF. CDR3 nucleotide sequence: TGTGCCAGTAGTGCGCAGGGGGGATATAATTCACCCCTCCACTTT.

The V gene is TRBV5-1, the J gene TRBJ2-2; the match to TRBD1 covers 8 bases. The CDR3 consists of 15 residues. J was trimmed by 6 bases and V by 3 bases; bases with no gene match: 7. The V gene's germline CDR1 is SGHRS and CDR2 YFSETQ. CDR3 sequence reads: CASSWQGTGPGELFF. For the CDR3, the DNA is TGCGCCAGCAGCTGGCAAGGGACAGGTCCCGGGGAGCTGTTTTTT.

V is TRBV19 and J is TRBJ2-5; 9 nucleotides line up with TRBD1. The germline CDR1 and CDR2 sequences are LNHDA and SQIVND (reference sequence). The CDR3 is 15 residues long. The V segment lost 2 bases and the J segment 3 bases; nucleotides outside the gene matches: 4. The CDR3 loop is CASSITGGREETQYF. The DNA of the CDR3 is TGTGCCAGTAGTATAACAGGGGGCAGGGAAGAGACCCAGTACTTC.

This rearrangement joins TRBV7-9 to TRBJ2-7, with 8 bases identical to TRBD1. J gave up 2 bases and V 4 bases, and 7 bases lay outside the gene matches. This CDR3 spans 15 amino acids. Germline V gene data show CDR1 as SEHNR and CDR2 as FQNEAQ (reference sequence). The CDR3 DNA reads TGTGCCAGCAGCTCGTTCGACAGGGGTCCCTACGAGCAGTACTTC. This sequence encodes CASSSFDRGPYEQYF. The full variable domain, with the rest looked up from reference TRBV7-9 and TRBJ2-7, is DTGVSQNPRHKITKRGQNVTFRCDPISEHNRLYWYRQTLGQGPEFLTYFQNEAQLEKSRLLSDRFSAERPKGSFSTLEIQRTEQGDSAMYLCASSSFDRGPYEQYFGPGTRLTVT.

The CDR3: CASSPRQGNEKLFF. In DNA, the CDR3 is TGTGCCAGCTCACCGCGACAGGGAAATGAAAAACTGTTTTTT. This chain uses TRBV18 with TRBJ1-4; 7 nucleotides line up with TRBD1. This CDR3 spans 14 amino acids. Germline values: CDR1 KGHSH, CDR2 LQKENI. Trimming removed 3 bases from V and 5 bases from J; junction bases left unmatched: 3.